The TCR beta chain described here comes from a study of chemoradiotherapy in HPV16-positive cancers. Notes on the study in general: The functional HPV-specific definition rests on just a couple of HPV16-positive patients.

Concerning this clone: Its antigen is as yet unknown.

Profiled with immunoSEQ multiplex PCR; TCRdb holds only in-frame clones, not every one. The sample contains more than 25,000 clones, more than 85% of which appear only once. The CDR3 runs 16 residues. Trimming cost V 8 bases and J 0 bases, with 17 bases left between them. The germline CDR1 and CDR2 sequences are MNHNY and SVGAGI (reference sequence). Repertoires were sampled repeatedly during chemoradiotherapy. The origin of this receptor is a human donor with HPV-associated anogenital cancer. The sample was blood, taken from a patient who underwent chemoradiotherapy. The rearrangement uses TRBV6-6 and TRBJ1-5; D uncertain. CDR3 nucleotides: TGTGCCAGCGGCCGTAAGGACGGTTATAGCAATCAGCCCCAGCATTTT. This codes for CASGRKDGYSNQPQHF.